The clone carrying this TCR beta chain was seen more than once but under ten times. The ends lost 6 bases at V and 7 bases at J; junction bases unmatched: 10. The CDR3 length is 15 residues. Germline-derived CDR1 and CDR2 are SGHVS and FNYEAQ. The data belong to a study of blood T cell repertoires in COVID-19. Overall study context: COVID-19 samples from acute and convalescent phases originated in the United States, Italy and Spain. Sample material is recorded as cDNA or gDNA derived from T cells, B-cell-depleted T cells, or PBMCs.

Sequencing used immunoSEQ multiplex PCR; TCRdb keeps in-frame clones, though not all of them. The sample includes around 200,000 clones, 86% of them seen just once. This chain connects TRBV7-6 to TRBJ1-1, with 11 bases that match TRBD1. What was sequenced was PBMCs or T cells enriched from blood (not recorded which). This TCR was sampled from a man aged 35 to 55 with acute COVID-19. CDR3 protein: CASSSIGQGASEAFF. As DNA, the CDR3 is TGTGCCAGCAGTTCAATAGGACAGGGGGCTAGTGAAGCTTTCTTT.